The 23 T cell receptor beta chains below all came from one sample that was sequenced in a study of blood T cell repertoires in COVID-19. Repertoires were generated with immunoSEQ multiplex PCR, while TCRdb's copy carries only in-frame clones and drops some. Of roughly 400,000 clones in the sample, approximately 89% were seen once. Sequencing was done on a sample of peripheral blood. Receptor source: a woman between 55 and 75 years old with COVID-19, enrolled during active disease.

The chain recombines TRBV18 with TRBJ1-1; no reliable D call. The CDR3 spans 13 residues. Germline V gene data show CDR1 as KGHSH and CDR2 as LQKENI. The V end was cut by 4 bases, the J end by 3 bases, with 9 bases between. The CDR3 DNA reads TGTGCCAGCTCACAGTTACGGGACACTGAAGCTTTCTTT. Amino acids: CASSQLRDTEAFF.

V is TRBV5-6 and J is TRBJ2-7, with 7 nucleotides matching TRBD1. This CDR3 comprises 16 residues. Trimming removed 4 bases from V and 2 bases from J; junction bases left unmatched: 12. The germline CDR1 and CDR2 sequences are SGHDT and YYEEEE. CDR3 in amino acids: CASSPTGRTGPYEQYF. The CDR3 DNA sequence: TGTGCCAGCAGCCCCACCGGTCGGACAGGTCCCTACGAGCAGTACTTC. The variable domain in full, completed from reference TRBV5-6 and TRBJ2-7, reads DAGVTQSPTHLIKTRGQQVTLRCSPKSGHDTVSWYQQALGQGPQFIFQYYEEEERQRGNFPDRFSGHQFPNYSSELNVNALLLGDSALYLCASSPTGRTGPYEQYFGPGTRLTVT.

This chain joins TRBV21-1 and TRBJ2-2; TRBD2, the D gene given by the table, was not confirmed from the DNA. TRBV21-1 has pseudogene status. This CDR3 region has 17 residues. CDR3 protein: CASSKIRLAGDHRELFF. The DNA for the CDR3 is TGTGCCAGCAGCAAAATAAGGCTAGCGGGTGATCACCGGGAGCTGTTTTTT.

This rearrangement joins TRBV5-1 to TRBJ2-2, with 8 bases identical to TRBD2. Germline V CDR1 and CDR2: SGHRS, YFSETQ. The CDR3 has 16 residues. The V segment lost 1 base and the J segment 2 bases; nucleotides outside the gene matches: 4. This CDR3 is CASSLISGANTGELFF. The CDR3 nucleotides read TGCGCCAGCAGCTTGATTAGCGGGGCTAACACCGGGGAGCTGTTTTTT.

Here the CDR3 DNA reads TGTGCCAGCAGCCAAGATCTAGTGGTGGGCACTGAAGCTTTCTTT. Protein sequence: CASSQDLVVGTEAFF. The genes are TRBV14 and TRBJ1-1; D is ambiguous. Germline V gene lookup returns CDR1 SGHDN and CDR2 FVKESK. The CDR3 runs 15 residues. V lost 0 bases and J lost 4, with 12 bases in between.

This clone was found once. This chain joins TRBV5-1 and TRBJ2-7; D is undetermined. The V and J ends lost 4 bases and 7 bases respectively, with 9 bases between them. The CDR3 totals 11 residues. From germline, CDR1 is SGHRS and CDR2 YFSETQ. CDR3 sequence (DNA): TGCGCCAGCAGCCTAGGTCGGGAGCAGTACTTC. Translation: CASSLGREQYF.

The V gene is TRBV4-2, the J gene TRBJ2-3; 8 bases agree with TRBD2. From germline, CDR1 is LGHNA and CDR2 YNFKEQ. The CDR3 totals 16 residues. V dropped 3 bases and J dropped 0; count of bases not matched to a gene: 5. CDR3 DNA: TGTGCCAGCAGCCAGGCCGGGACTAGGAGCACAGATACGCAGTATTTT. Amino acid sequence: CASSQAGTRSTDTQYF.

J is TRBJ2-1 and V is TRBV20-1; a possible D gene is TRBD2 (6 bases). The V gene lost 3 bases and the J gene lost 0 bases, with 9 bases spanning the gap. The CDR3 consists of 14 residues. Germline V gene data show CDR1 as DFQATT and CDR2 as SNEGSKA (reference sequence). CDR3 protein: CSASGRGSYNEQFF. In DNA form, the CDR3 reads TGCAGTGCTAGTGGGCGGGGCTCCTACAATGAGCAGTTCTTC.

Turning to this clone: The same CDR3 arises from other DNA sequences in this sample as well. The chain has TRBV28 and TRBJ2-2, with D tentatively TRBD2 (6 bases). V shed 5 bases and J shed 0 bases, with 10 bases lying between them. CDR1 and CDR2 from the germline V gene are MDHEN and SYDVKM. The CDR3 is 15 amino acids. The CDR3 bases are TGTGCCAGCAGTCCAGGAGGGGCGAACACCGGGGAGCTGTTTTTT. This gives the protein CASSPGGANTGELFF.

The chain has TRBV11-2 and TRBJ2-7; 7 bases fit TRBD1. Trimming cost V 4 bases and J 3 bases; bases outside gene matches: 3. Germline CDR1 reads SGHAT; CDR2 reads FQNNGV. This CDR3 region has 13 residues. In DNA, the CDR3 is TGTGCCAGCAGCTGGGACAGTGGCTACGAGCAGTACTTC. This translates into CASSWDSGYEQYF.

This clone was observed once. The rearrangement uses TRBV5-8 and TRBJ1-5; D is perhaps TRBD1 (5 bases). This CDR3 has 17 residues. The germline V gene encodes CDR1 SGHTS and CDR2 YDEGEE. V gave up 1 base and J gave up 0 bases, with 14 bases separating them. CDR3 nucleotides: TGTGCCAGCAGCTTGAACGCGGGGGGGTATAGCAATCAGCCCCAGCATTTT. Its translation is CASSLNAGGYSNQPQHF. Full variable domain (remainder filled in from reference TRBV5-8 and TRBJ1-5): EAGVTQSPTHLIKTRGQQATLRCSPISGHTSVYWYQQALGLGLQFLLWYDEGEERNRGNFPPRFSGRQFPNYSSELNVNALELEDSALYLCASSLNAGGYSNQPQHFGDGTRLSIL.

This clone was seen just once. The rearrangement links TRBV5-4 to TRBJ1-2, with D uncertain. With 1 base removed from V and 4 bases from J, the gap between germline ends came to 8 bases. CDR3 length equals 13 residues. CDR1 is SGHNT, CDR2 YYREEE, per germline (reference sequence). The CDR3, as DNA: TGTGCCAGCAGCTTGAACAGTGGCTATGGCTACACCTTC. Encoded protein: CASSLNSGYGYTF.

The J gene is TRBJ1-5, the V gene TRBV15, with a weak D call TRBD1 (6 bases). Looked up from germline, CDR1 is LNHNV and CDR2 is YYDKDF (reference sequence). The V gene lost 3 bases and the J gene lost 6 bases, with 18 bases spanning the gap. The CDR3 is 16 amino acids. The CDR3 region has the DNA TGTGCCACCAGCAGGACCCTTTCGACAGGTGTTCAGCCCCAGCATTTT. Its protein is CATSRTLSTGVQPQHF.

The chain has TRBV19 and TRBJ1-4; possibly TRBD1 for D (5 bases). V was trimmed by 6 bases and J by 4 bases, leaving 15 bases between them. CDR3 length equals 15 residues. Germline V CDR1 and CDR2: LNHDA, SQIVND (reference sequence). CDR3 nucleotides: TGTGCCAGTAGGACCCTGACAGTATATAATGAAAAACTGTTTTTT. This sequence encodes CASRTLTVYNEKLFF.

The rearrangement links TRBV10-3 to TRBJ2-3, with D possibly being TRBD1 (5 bases). CDR1 and CDR2 from the germline V gene are ENHRY and SYGVKD. Between the trimmed V and J ends, which lost 2 bases and 1 base, there was a span of 16 bases. This CDR3 has 17 residues. Written as DNA, the CDR3 is TGTGCCATCAGTGAGCCTGAACAGGCACCGGGCACAGATACGCAGTATTTT. Protein sequence: CAISEPEQAPGTDTQYF.

The chain is built from TRBV29-1 and TRBJ2-7; a weak D match, TRBD1 (6 bases). Per germline, CDR1 SQVTM and CDR2 ANQGSEA. The ends were cut back, 4 bases at V and 0 bases at J, with 13 bases in the middle. The CDR3 consists of 14 residues. Written as DNA, the CDR3 is TGCAGCGTTGTGTTAGGGGGAAGCTCCTACGAGCAGTACTTC. Its translation: CSVVLGGSSYEQYF.

The chain couples TRBV21-1 to TRBJ2-5; no DNA check was done on the table's D call, TRBD1. TRBV21-1 is a known pseudogene. This CDR3 has 14 residues. In DNA form, the CDR3 reads TGTGCCAGCAGCACGGGACAGGGGGTAGAGACCCAGTACTTC. It yields the protein CASSTGQGVETQYF.

V and J are TRBV28 and TRBJ1-1; tentative D call: TRBD1 (5 bases). Trimming left V 5 bases short and J 3 bases short, with 13 bases between. The CDR3 covers 14 residues. Germline CDR1 is MDHEN and CDR2 is SYDVKM. CDR3 sequence: CASSRKGIYTEAFF. In DNA form, the CDR3 reads TGTGCCAGCAGTAGGAAGGGGATTTACACTGAAGCTTTCTTT.

This chain joins TRBV5-6 and TRBJ1-4; 7 bases match TRBD1. The J segment lost 6 bases and the V segment lost 6 bases, leaving 11 bases of the junction unmatched. The CDR3 covers 15 residues. Germline V lookup: CDR1 SGHDT, CDR2 YYEEEE. The CDR3 DNA reads as TGTGCCAGCACTGGTAAGAGGACAGGCTATGAAAAACTGTTTTTT. Translated: CASTGKRTGYEKLFF. Looking up the rest from reference TRBV5-6 and TRBJ1-4 gives the full variable domain: DAGVTQSPTHLIKTRGQQVTLRCSPKSGHDTVSWYQQALGQGPQFIFQYYEEEERQRGNFPDRFSGHQFPNYSSELNVNALLLGDSALYLCASTGKRTGYEKLFFGSGTQLSVL.

The chain joins TRBV23-1 to TRBJ1-2, with D perhaps matching TRBD1 (5 bases). TRBV23-1 is an open reading frame, and its role is uncertain. This CDR3 spans 18 amino acids. The V end lost 0 bases, the J end lost 7 bases, and 24 bases lay between the germline ends. The CDR3 DNA is TGCGCCAGCAGTCAATCGCGGGGGTCCGGGAAGGACTTTTGTGGCTACACCTTC. This sequence encodes CASSQSRGSGKDFCGYTF.

The chain employs TRBV5-8 and TRBJ2-1; TRBD2 matches at 13 bases. The germline V gene has CDR1 SGHTS and CDR2 YDEGEE. J was trimmed by 1 base and V by 4 bases; bases with no gene match: 8. CDR3 size: 18 residues. The DNA of the CDR3 is TGTGCCAGCAGCACGGGACTAGCGGGGAGTGCGTCCTACAATGAGCAGTTCTTC. It translates to CASSTGLAGSASYNEQFF.

This chain connects TRBV2 to TRBJ1-1, with TRBD1 identical over 10 bases. The CDR3 extends over 15 amino acids. V gave up 7 bases and J gave up 5 bases; unmatched junction bases: 10. CDR1 is SNHLY and CDR2 is FYNNEI in the germline V gene. CDR3 protein: CASNYPGQGFTEAFF. Written as DNA, the CDR3 is TGTGCCAGCAATTACCCGGGACAGGGGTTTACTGAAGCTTTCTTT.

The chain links TRBV6-5 to TRBJ2-2; 9 bases line up with TRBD1. This CDR3 contains 16 residues. With 2 bases clipped from V and 7 bases from J, the junction kept 8 bases outside the gene matches. Germline values: CDR1 MNHEY, CDR2 SVGAGI. CDR3 sequence reads: CASSYGGTGKIGELFF. As DNA, the CDR3 is TGTGCCAGCAGTTACGGGGGGACAGGGAAGATCGGGGAGCTGTTTTTT.